These 17 T cell receptor beta chains were all obtained from the same sample, sequenced in a study of shared clonotypes between healthy human individuals. TCRdb keeps only in-frame clones here, not all; method: immunoSEQ multiplex PCR. The sample has around 1.6 million clones; 95% to 99% are singletons. The specimen was naive CD4+ T cells sorted from blood. Regarding subset: CD45RA+ positively selected. These TCRs come from a man aged 25-40 years in good health.

The chain recombines TRBV29-1 with TRBJ1-4, with D perhaps matching TRBD1 (6 bases). This CDR3 spans 11 amino acids. Germline V CDR1 and CDR2: SQVTM, ANQGSEA. V gave up 3 bases and J gave up 13 bases, with 12 bases separating them. The CDR3 loop is CSVDSGGGLFF. The CDR3 bases are TGCAGCGTTGACTCGGGGGGCGGACTGTTTTTT.

V gene TRBV18 combines with J gene TRBJ2-1; 7 positions agree with TRBD2. The CDR3 totals 15 residues. Germline CDR1 is KGHSH and CDR2 is LQKENI. The V gene end was trimmed by 2 bases and the J gene end by 8 bases; junction bases not matched to a gene: 9. The CDR3 spells CASSPSVGRRHEQFF. As DNA, the CDR3 is TGTGCCAGCTCACCAAGTGTCGGGAGGAGGCATGAGCAGTTCTTC.

The genes are TRBV14 and TRBJ2-7; 7 nucleotides agree with TRBD2. CDR3 length equals 14 residues. J was trimmed by 6 bases and V by 4 bases; bases with no gene match: 9. The germline V gene encodes CDR1 SGHDN and CDR2 FVKESK. CDR3 nucleotide sequence: TGTGCCAGCAGCCGGTGGGGGGGAGTTGGCGAGCAGTACTTC. Its protein product is CASSRWGGVGEQYF.

The gene calls are TRBV5-8 and TRBJ2-5; D unresolved. The CDR3 spans 12 residues. The V and J ends lost 1 base and 4 bases respectively, with 5 bases between them. Germline CDR1 SGHTS, CDR2 YDEGEE. The CDR3 is CASSLQPETQYF. CDR3 coding DNA: TGTGCCAGCAGCTTGCAACCAGAGACCCAGTACTTC.

The chain has TRBV6-1 and TRBJ1-5; 7 bases match TRBD1. The CDR3 covers 18 residues. Unmatched junction bases numbered 10, after V lost 2 bases and J lost 0 bases. Germline values: CDR1 MNHNS, CDR2 SASEGT. CDR3 DNA sequence: TGTGCCAGCAGTGAACTTCGTAAGGGACAGTATAGCAATCAGCCCCAGCATTTT. It is translated as CASSELRKGQYSNQPQHF.

The CDR3 sequence: CASRSGRAGNQPQHF. The CDR3, as DNA: TGTGCCAGCAGGTCGGGCAGGGCGGGCAATCAGCCCCAGCATTTT. The J gene is TRBJ1-5, the V gene TRBV28; D is perhaps TRBD1 (5 bases). V lost 6 bases, J lost 2 bases, and 14 bases lay in between. This CDR3 contains 15 residues. Germline V gene lookup returns CDR1 MDHEN and CDR2 SYDVKM.

This clone has only one observation. At the DNA level, this CDR3 is encoded by other sequences in the same sample as well. The chain recombines TRBV10-3 with TRBJ2-7; D is unclear. This CDR3 contains 12 residues. Per the germline V gene, CDR1 is ENHRY and CDR2 is SYGVKD. Trimming shortened V by 2 bases and J by 2 bases, and 4 bases separated the two germline ends. This CDR3 is CAISEVAYEQYF. In DNA form, the CDR3 reads TGTGCCATCAGTGAGGTCGCCTACGAGCAGTACTTC.

V is TRBV27 and J is TRBJ2-7, with 9 bases matching TRBD1. The length of the CDR3 is 14 residues. V lost 7 bases, J lost 3 bases, and 7 bases stayed unmatched. Germline-derived CDR1 and CDR2 are MNHEY and SMNVEV (reference sequence). This CDR3 reads CASTGTGPLYEQYF. CDR3 bases: TGTGCCAGCACTGGGACAGGGCCTCTCTACGAGCAGTACTTC.

V gene TRBV18 combines with J gene TRBJ2-1; the match to TRBD2 covers 11 bases. V lost 5 bases and J lost 1; bases outside the gene matches: 7. This CDR3 region has 17 residues. From germline, CDR1 is KGHSH and CDR2 LQKENI. The CDR3 DNA reads TGTGCCAGCTCAACCCCGACTAGCGGGACATCCTACAATGAGCAGTTCTTC. Amino acids: CASSTPTSGTSYNEQFF.

Comment on this clone: Its ends do not fully match the called genes, so a read error is possible. This chain links TRBV6-1 with TRBJ1-2, with no clear D. Per germline, CDR1 MNHNS and CDR2 SASEGT. This CDR3 has 14 residues. The CDR3 nucleotides read TGTGCCAGCAGTACAAGCCTCTCAAACTATGGCTACACTTTC. It specifies CASSTSLSNYGYTF.

J is TRBJ2-7 and V is TRBV28, with 9 bases identical to TRBD1. The CDR3 contains 12 residues. Germline-derived CDR1 and CDR2 are MDHEN and SYDVKM. The trim removed 6 bases at V and 7 bases at J, leaving 4 bases unmatched. The CDR3 nucleotides read TGTGCCAGCAGACAGGGGGCGCGGGAGCAGTACTTC. Translating it yields CASRQGAREQYF.

A word on this clone: The same CDR3 is also encoded by other DNA sequences in this sample. The J gene is TRBJ2-5, the V gene TRBV5-1; D might be TRBD1 (5 bases). Germline values: CDR1 SGHRS, CDR2 YFSETQ. There are 14 residues in the CDR3. V dropped 0 bases and J dropped 2 bases, with 8 bases sitting between them. The DNA of the CDR3 is TGCGCCAGCAGCTTGGGCGACAGACAAGAGACCCAGTACTTC. Its protein product is CASSLGDRQETQYF.

The rearrangement joins TRBV19 to TRBJ1-1, with TRBD1 matching 7 bases. CDR3 length: 17 residues. Germline V gives CDR1 LNHDA, CDR2 SQIVND (reference sequence). V dropped 5 bases and J dropped 0; count of bases not matched to a gene: 12. CDR3 in amino acids: CASSARTGLNMNTEAFF. CDR3 coding DNA: TGTGCCAGTAGTGCGCGGACAGGACTAAATATGAACACTGAAGCTTTCTTT. The whole variable domain, remainder taken from reference TRBV19 and TRBJ1-1, is DGGITQSPKYLFRKEGQNVTLSCEQNLNHDAMYWYRQDPGQGLRLIYYSQIVNDFQKGDIAEGYSVSREKKESFPLTVTSAQKNPTAFYLCASSARTGLNMNTEAFFGQGTRLTVV.

This clone is a singleton in its sample. The V and J genes are TRBV29-1 and TRBJ1-1; D unclear. Germline CDR1 and CDR2: SQVTM and ANQGSEA. Trimming left V 4 bases short and J 4 bases short, with 16 bases between. The CDR3 has 14 residues. CDR3: CSVVRGHGGTEAFF. Here the CDR3 DNA reads TGCAGCGTTGTGAGAGGTCACGGAGGCACTGAAGCTTTCTTT.

This rearrangement joins TRBV10-3 to TRBJ2-7, with TRBD1 matching 10 bases. CDR1 ENHRY and CDR2 SYGVKD come from the germline V gene. Germline trimming cut 0 bases from V and 2 bases from J; bases unmatched to any gene: 4. The CDR3 contains 16 residues. CDR3 DNA sequence: TGTGCCATCAGTGAGTCTTGGACAGGGGGAGCCTACGAGCAGTACTTC. This encodes CAISESWTGGAYEQYF.

In regard to this clone: Germline and junction disagree at one end, which may indicate a read error. V and J are TRBV7-7 and TRBJ2-1, with D perhaps TRBD1 or TRBD2 (5 bases each). Germline V gives CDR1 SSHAT, CDR2 FNYEAQ (reference sequence). The CDR3 covers 13 residues. The CDR3 nucleotides read TGTGCTAGCAGCTCTCTTGGGGGAGAGAAGCAGTTCTTC. Its protein is CASSSLGGEKQFF. The full variable domain, with the rest looked up from reference TRBV7-7 and TRBJ2-1, is GAGVSQSPRYKVTKRGQDVTLRCDPISSHATLYWYQQALGQGPEFLTYFNYEAQPDKSGLPSDRFSAERPEGSISTLTIQRTEQRDSAMYRCASSSLGGEKQFFGPGTRLTVL.

A note on this clone: Other DNA sequences within the sample encode an identical CDR3. This sequence joins TRBV9 and TRBJ1-2, with D perhaps matching TRBD1 (6 bases). Trimming took 3 bases from V and 4 from J, leaving 13 bases between them. From germline, CDR1 is SGDLS and CDR2 YYNGEE. This CDR3 is built from 14 residues. The CDR3 nucleotides read TGTGCCAGCAGCGCAACTGGACAGAGCTATGGCTACACCTTC. Translation: CASSATGQSYGYTF. Using reference TRBV9 and TRBJ1-2 for the parts outside the CDR3, the full variable domain is DSGVTQTPKHLITATGQRVTLRCSPRSGDLSVYWYQQSLDQGLQFLIQYYNGEERAKGNILERFSAQQFPDLHSELNLSSLELGDSALYFCASSATGQSYGYTFGSGTRLTVV.